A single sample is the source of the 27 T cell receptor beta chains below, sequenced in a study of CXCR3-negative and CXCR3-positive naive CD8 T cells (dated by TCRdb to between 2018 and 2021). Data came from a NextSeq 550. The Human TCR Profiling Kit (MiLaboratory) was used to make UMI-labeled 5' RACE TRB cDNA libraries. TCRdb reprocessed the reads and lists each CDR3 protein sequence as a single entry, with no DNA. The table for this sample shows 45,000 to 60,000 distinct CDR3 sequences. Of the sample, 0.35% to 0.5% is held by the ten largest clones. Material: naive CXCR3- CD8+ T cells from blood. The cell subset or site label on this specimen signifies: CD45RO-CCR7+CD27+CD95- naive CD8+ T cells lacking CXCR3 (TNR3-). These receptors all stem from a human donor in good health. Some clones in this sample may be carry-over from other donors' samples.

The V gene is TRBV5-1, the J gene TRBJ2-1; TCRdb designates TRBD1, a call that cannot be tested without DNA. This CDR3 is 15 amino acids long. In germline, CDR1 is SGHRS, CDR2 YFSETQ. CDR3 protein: CASSLEGPTYNEQFF.

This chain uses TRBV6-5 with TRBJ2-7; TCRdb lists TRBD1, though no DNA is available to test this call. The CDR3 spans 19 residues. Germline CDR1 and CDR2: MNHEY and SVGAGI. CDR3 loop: CASRNRGTESRTSPYEQYF.

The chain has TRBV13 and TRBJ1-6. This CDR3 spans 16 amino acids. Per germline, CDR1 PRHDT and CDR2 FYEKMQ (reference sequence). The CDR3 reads CASSLEGAVINSPLHF.

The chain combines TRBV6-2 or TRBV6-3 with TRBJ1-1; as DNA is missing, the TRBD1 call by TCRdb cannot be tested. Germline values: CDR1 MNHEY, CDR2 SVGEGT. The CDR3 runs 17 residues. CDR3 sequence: CASSYSRGGPMNTEAFF.

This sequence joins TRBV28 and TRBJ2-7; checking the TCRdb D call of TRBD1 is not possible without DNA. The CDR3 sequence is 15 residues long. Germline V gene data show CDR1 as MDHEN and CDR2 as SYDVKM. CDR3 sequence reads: CASSLRGLRIYEQYF.

CDR3: CASEPGTGVGYEQYF. This chain joins TRBV9 and TRBJ2-7; TCRdb's D call of TRBD1 is untestable without DNA. The CDR3 runs to 15 residues. Per the germline V gene, CDR1 is SGDLS and CDR2 is YYNGEE.

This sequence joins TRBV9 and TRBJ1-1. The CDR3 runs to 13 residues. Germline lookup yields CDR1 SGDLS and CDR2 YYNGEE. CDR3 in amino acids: CASSLGINTEAFF.

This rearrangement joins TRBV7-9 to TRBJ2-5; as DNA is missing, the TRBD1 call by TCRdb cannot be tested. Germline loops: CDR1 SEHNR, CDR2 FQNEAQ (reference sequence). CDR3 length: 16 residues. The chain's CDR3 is CASSPLTGGGQETQYF.

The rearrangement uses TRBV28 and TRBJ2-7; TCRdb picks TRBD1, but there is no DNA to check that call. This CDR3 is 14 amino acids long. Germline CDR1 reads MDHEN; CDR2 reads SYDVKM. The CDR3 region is CASSLSKTGLEQYF.

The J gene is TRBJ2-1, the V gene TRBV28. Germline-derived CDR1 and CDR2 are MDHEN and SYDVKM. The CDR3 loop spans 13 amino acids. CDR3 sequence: CASRFGGYNEQFF.

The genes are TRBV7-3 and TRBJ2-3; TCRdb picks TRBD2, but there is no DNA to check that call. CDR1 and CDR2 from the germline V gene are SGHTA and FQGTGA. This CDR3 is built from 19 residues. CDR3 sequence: CASSSTHGPGPNDTDTQYF.

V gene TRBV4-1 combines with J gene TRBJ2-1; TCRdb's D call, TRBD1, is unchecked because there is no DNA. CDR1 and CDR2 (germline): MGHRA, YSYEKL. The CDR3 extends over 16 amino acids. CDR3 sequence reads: CASSQVQGVILNEQFF.

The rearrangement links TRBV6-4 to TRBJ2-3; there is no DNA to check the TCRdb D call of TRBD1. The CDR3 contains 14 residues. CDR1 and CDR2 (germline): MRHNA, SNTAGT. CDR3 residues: CATQQGAKADTQYF.

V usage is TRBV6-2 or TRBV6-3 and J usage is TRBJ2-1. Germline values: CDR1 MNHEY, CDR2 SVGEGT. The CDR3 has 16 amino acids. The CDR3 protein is CASTESWGGSYNEQFF.

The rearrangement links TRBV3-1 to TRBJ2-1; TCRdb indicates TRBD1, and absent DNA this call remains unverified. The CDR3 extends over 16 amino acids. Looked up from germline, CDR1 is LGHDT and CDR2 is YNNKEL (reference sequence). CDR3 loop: CASSQDWERTYNEQFF.

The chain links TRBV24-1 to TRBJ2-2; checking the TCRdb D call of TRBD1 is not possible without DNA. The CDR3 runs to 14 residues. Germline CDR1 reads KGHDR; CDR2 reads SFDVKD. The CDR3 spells CATSGLTGYEELFF.

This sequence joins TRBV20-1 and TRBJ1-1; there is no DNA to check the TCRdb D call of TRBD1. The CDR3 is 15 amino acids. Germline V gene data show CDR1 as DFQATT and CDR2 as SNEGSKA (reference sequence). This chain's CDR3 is CSARDIGRSNTEAFF.

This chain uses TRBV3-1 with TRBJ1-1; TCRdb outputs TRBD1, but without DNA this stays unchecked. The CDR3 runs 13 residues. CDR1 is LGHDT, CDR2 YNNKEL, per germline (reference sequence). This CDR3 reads CASSPRDRGEAFF.

The CDR3 loop is CASSLSTGLAGGYEQYF. The chain couples TRBV7-2 to TRBJ2-7; TCRdb outputs TRBD2, but without DNA this stays unchecked. The CDR3 contains 17 residues. Germline values: CDR1 SGHTA, CDR2 FQGNSA.

The CDR3 loop reads CASSLVGPGNTIYF. The rearrangement uses TRBV12-3 or TRBV12-4 and TRBJ1-3. The CDR3 has 14 residues.

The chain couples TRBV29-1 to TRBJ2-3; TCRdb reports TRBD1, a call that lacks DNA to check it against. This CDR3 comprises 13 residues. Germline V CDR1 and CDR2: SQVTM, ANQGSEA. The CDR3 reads CSVIAGQADTQYF.

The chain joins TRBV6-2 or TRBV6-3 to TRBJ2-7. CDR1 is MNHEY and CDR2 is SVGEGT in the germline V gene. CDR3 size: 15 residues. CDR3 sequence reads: CASSYSGSAAAEQYF.

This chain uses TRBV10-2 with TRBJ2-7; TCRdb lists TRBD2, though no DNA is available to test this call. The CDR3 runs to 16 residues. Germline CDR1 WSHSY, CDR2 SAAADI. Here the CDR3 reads CASSSTSGPALAEQYF.

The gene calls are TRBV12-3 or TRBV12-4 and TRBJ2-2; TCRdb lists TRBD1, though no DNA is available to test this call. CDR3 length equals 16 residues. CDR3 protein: CASSSTGTVNTGELFF.

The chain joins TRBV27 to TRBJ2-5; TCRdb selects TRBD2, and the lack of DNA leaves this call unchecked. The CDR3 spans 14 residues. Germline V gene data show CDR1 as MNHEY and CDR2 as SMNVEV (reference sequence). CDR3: CATRSGGGPETQYF.

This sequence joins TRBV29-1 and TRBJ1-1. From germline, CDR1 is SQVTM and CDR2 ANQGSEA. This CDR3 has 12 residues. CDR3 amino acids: CSVGGVNTEAFF.

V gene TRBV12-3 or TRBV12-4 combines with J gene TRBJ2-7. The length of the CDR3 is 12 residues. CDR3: CASSFQVYEQYF.